This T cell receptor (beta chain) was identified during a study of blood T cell repertoires in COVID-19. Libraries were prepared by immunoSEQ multiplex PCR; TCRdb keeps only in-frame clonotypes and omits some of them. The top ten hold roughly a sixth of the sample, which has 70,000 to 80,000 clones, 86% seen once. This clone is medium-sized within its sample. The source is an elderly man in a cohort sampled during active COVID-19. The material sequenced was peripheral blood.

CDR3 amino acids: CASSLAGRVSGNTIYF. The CDR3 DNA follows: TGTGCCAGCAGCTTAGCCGGCAGGGTCTCTGGAAACACCATATATTTT. The chain employs TRBV7-2 and TRBJ1-3; D is possibly TRBD1 (5 bases). Trimming shortened V by 0 bases and J by 0 bases, and 9 bases separated the two germline ends. The CDR3 sequence is 16 residues long. Germline V lookup: CDR1 SGHTA, CDR2 FQGNSA.